This T cell receptor beta chain is from a study of T cells in Graves' hyperthyroidism and ophthalmopathy. Study-level findings and limits: The blood repertoire included most of the expanded thyroid clonotypes above 0.001.

RNA transcripts gave rise to amplified TCR beta CDR3 regions. HTBI primers were the set used in a first-round RT-PCR of the TCR CDR3. TCRdb processed the multiplex PCR reads anew with MiXCR; each CDR3 protein has one entry. The sample yields 250,000 or so distinct CDR3 sequences, over 15% seen once. The CDR3 has 15 amino acids. CDR1 KGHSH and CDR2 LQKENI come from the germline V gene. The study excluded patients with uncontrolled infection, other autoimmune disease, pregnancy or lactation. With respect to this clonotype: Its specificity is not known. At one of its ends the junction is not consistent with the germline gene, which may arise from a read error.

The sequencing input was blood. V gene TRBV18 combines with J gene TRBJ1-2; D is possibly TRBD1 (6 bases). This receptor was obtained from a woman aged 18-30 years with Graves' ophthalmopathy. CDR3 nucleotides: TGTTCCAGCTCACCGAATAGTGGGGGCTTATATGGCTACACCTTC. Its translation is CSSSPNSGGLYGYTF.